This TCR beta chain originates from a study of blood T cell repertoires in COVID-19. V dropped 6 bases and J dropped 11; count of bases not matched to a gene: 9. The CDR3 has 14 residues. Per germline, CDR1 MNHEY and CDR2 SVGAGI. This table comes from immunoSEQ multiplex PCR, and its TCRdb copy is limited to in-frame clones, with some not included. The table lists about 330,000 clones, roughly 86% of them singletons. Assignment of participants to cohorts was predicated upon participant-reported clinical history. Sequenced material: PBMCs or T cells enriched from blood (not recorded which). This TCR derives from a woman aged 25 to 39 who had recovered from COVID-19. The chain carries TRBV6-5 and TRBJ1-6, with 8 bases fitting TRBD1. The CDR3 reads CASSQQGERAPLHF. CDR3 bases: TGTGCCAGCAGCCAACAGGGGGAGAGGGCACCCCTCCACTTT.